This T cell receptor beta chain was identified in a study of PD-1 blockade in classical Hodgkin lymphoma. General study findings and limits: Possible causes of repertoire differences, disease activity or prior therapy, remain undefined. Some patients began nivolumab under 1 year after ASCT. These patients were excluded from later analyses. For complete responders, baseline diversity was comparable to that of newly diagnosed patients.

The time point: cycle 4 day 1 (C4D1), after less than 7 weeks of nivolumab. Relapse after autologous stem cell transplantation occurred in every patient, and brentuximab vedotin exposure varied. Comment on this clone: What it binds is unknown.

Germline CDR1 MNHNY, CDR2 SVGAGI (reference sequence). V was shortened by 4 bases and J by 9 bases, with 12 bases between the two germline ends. This CDR3 region has 12 residues. The table came from immunoSEQ multiplex PCR; TCRdb's copy has only in-frame clones and leaves some out. The data contain roughly 20,000 clones, around three quarters of them seen just once; the ten biggest clones take up under 25%. J is TRBJ1-1 and V is TRBV6-6; D is possibly TRBD1 (6 bases). The sequencing used peripheral blood mononuclear cells (PBMCs), collected before the fourth cycle of nivolumab. This clonotype was obtained from a human donor with classical Hodgkin lymphoma. The CDR3 reads CASSSADRKAFF. The DNA for the CDR3 is TGTGCCAGCAGTTCCGCAGACAGGAAAGCTTTCTTT.